This T cell receptor beta chain was sequenced in a study of blood T cell repertoires in COVID-19. The wider study: The samples span acute and convalescent COVID-19 from the United States, Italy and Spain.

The V end was cut by 3 bases, the J end by 5 bases, with 10 bases between. The germline V gene has CDR1 MNHEY and CDR2 SMNVEV (reference sequence). The CDR3 contains 14 residues. Clones were sequenced by immunoSEQ multiplex PCR, and TCRdb holds only the in-frame ones, with some missing. This sample has 230,000 or so clones, with approximately 89% found just once. Specimen: peripheral blood. The receptor's source is a woman between 35 and 50 years old who had recovered from COVID-19. The J gene is TRBJ1-4, the V gene TRBV27; no clear D. CDR3 amino acids: CASSLFRGNEKLFF. The CDR3 coding sequence is TGTGCCAGCAGTTTGTTTCGGGGAAATGAAAAACTGTTTTTT.